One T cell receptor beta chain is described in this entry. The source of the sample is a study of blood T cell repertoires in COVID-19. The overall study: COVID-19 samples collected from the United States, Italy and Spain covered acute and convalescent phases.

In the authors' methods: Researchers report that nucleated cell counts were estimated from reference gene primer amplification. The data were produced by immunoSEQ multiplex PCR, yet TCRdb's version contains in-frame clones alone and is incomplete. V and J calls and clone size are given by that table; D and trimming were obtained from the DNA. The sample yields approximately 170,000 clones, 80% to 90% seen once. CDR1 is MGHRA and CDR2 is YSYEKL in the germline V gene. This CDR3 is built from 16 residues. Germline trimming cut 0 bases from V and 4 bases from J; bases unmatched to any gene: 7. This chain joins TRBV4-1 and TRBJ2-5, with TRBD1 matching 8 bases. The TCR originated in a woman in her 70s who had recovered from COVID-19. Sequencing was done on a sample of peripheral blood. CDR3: CASSQDRAGGGETQYF. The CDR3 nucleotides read TGCGCCAGCAGCCAAGATCGGGCAGGGGGCGGAGAGACCCAGTACTTC.